This T cell receptor (beta chain) derives from a study of blood T cell repertoires in COVID-19. Germline-derived CDR1 and CDR2 are LGHNA and YNFKEQ. V shed 0 bases, J shed 5 bases, and the junction held 7 bases outside the gene matches. The CDR3 totals 16 residues. Libraries were prepared by immunoSEQ multiplex PCR; TCRdb keeps only in-frame clonotypes and omits some of them. The sample yields 97,000 or so clones, around 82% seen once. The TCR originated in a man between 65 and 79 years old with active or convalescent COVID-19. Input material: peripheral blood. This rearrangement joins TRBV4-2 to TRBJ2-5, with 9 bases lining up with TRBD2. CDR3 in amino acids: CASSQEVRGGSETQYF. Here the CDR3 DNA reads TGTGCCAGCAGCCAAGAAGTGCGGGGGGGCTCGGAGACCCAGTACTTC.